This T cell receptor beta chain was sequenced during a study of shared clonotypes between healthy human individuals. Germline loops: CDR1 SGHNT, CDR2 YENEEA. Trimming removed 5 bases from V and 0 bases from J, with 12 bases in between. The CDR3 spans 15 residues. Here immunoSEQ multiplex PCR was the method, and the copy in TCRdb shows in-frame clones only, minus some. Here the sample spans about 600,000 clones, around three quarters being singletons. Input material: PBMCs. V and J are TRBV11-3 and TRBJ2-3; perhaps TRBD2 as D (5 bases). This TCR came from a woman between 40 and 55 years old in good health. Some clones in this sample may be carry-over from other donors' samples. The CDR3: CASSHGLRSTDTQYF. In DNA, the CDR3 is TGTGCCAGCAGCCACGGACTCAGAAGCACAGATACGCAGTATTTT.